This T cell receptor (beta chain) was found in a study of CD8 T cells in ankylosing spondylitis. TCRdb processed the 5' RACE reads anew with MiXCR; each CDR3 protein has one entry. The table shows around 770,000 distinct CDR3 sequences, with around 17% occurring only once. V lost 4 bases to trimming and J lost 2 bases, with 3 bases between them. CDR1 SGHRS and CDR2 YFSETQ come from the germline V gene. The CDR3 runs to 11 residues. By its share, this clonotype is medium-sized (0.01 to 0.1%). Its target is not known. Points from the study as a whole: In ankylosing spondylitis blood, a motif of 7 to 9 highly homologous TCR beta variants appeared characteristic.

What was sequenced was blood, either unsorted or a sorted T cell fraction (not recorded which). The origin of this receptor is a male donor with ankylosing spondylitis. The V and J genes are TRBV5-1 and TRBJ2-5; no clear D. CDR3 nucleotide sequence: TGCGCCAGCAGCCTGCAAGAGACCCAGTACTTC. As protein: CASSLQETQYF. The whole variable domain, remainder taken from reference TRBV5-1 and TRBJ2-5, is KAGVTQTPRYLIKTRGQQVTLSCSPISGHRSVSWYQQTPGQGLQFLFEYFSETQRNKGNFPGRFSGRQFSNSRSEMNVSTLELGDSALYLCASSLQETQYFGPGTRLLVL.